This TCR beta chain comes out of a study of human T cells and chemical hapten exposure. About the research overall: Per-sample variation in TCR yield stemmed mainly from small pooled library volume differences.

CDR3 size: 16 residues. The V gene's germline CDR1 is LGHDT and CDR2 YNNKEL (reference sequence). The V gene lost 4 bases and the J gene lost 1 base, with 16 bases spanning the gap. Comment on this clonotype: Its antigen remains unidentified.

Library preparation tagged each individual cDNA molecule with a unique molecular identifier. Authors' processing steps: A per-sample median of roughly 97,000 TCRs was observed, with a range of about 23,224 to 750,000. A single record per CDR3 protein comes from TCRdb applying MiXCR to the 5' RACE reads. It is TCRdb's table, rather than the study itself, that gives the V and J calls and clone size. The table records tens of thousands of distinct CDR3 sequences, about 7.7% of them present only once. Total RNA was isolated from unfractionated whole blood. The study's findings and limits: DPC sensitization left the count of TCRs above 1 in 1000 unchanged.

The clonotype comes from a male donor in good health. The chain carries TRBV3-1 and TRBJ1-1; D not certain. CDR3 in DNA: TGTGCCAGCAGCCCGTACAGCCTTAAATCGAACACTGAAGCTTTCTTT. Its translation: CASSPYSLKSNTEAFF.